The 29 T cell receptor beta chains given below trace back to one sample, sequenced in a study of T cells in Graves' hyperthyroidism and ophthalmopathy. Researchers took RNA transcripts and amplified the TCR beta CDR3 regions from them. The primer set for the first-round RT-PCR of the TCR CDR3 was HTBI. MiXCR was run by TCRdb on the multiplex PCR reads, yielding one entry per CDR3 protein. This table has about 500,000 distinct CDR3 sequences, 16% appearing once. Sequenced input: blood. Every receptor here comes from a young woman with Graves' hyperthyroidism.

This clonotype has only a few counts. The chain is built from TRBV5-6 and TRBJ1-2; TRBD1 is a possible D gene (5 bases). Germline CDR1 reads SGHDT; CDR2 reads YYEEEE. The CDR3 spans 16 residues. V lost 4 bases to trimming and J lost 6 bases, with 22 bases between them. Written as DNA, the CDR3 is TGTGCCAGCAGCACGACGGAGGGCACAGGCTATAATGGCTACACCTTC. It encodes CASSTTEGTGYNGYTF.

This clonotype was observed many times. The chain couples TRBV20-1 to TRBJ2-3; 11 positions agree with TRBD2. There are 17 residues in the CDR3. The junction had 12 bases not matched to a gene; V was cut back by 3 bases and J by 4 bases. Per the germline V gene, CDR1 is DFQATT and CDR2 is SNEGSKA (reference sequence). This CDR3 is CSARGTSGDTIPDTQYF. The DNA of the CDR3 is TGCAGTGCTAGGGGGACTAGCGGAGATACGATCCCAGATACGCAGTATTTT.

This clonotype was detected ten times or more. This sequence joins TRBV7-9 and TRBJ2-7; D is possibly TRBD2 (5 bases). Trimming took off 4 bases at V and 3 bases at J, with 13 bases between the two ends. The CDR3 is made up of 14 amino acids. Per germline, CDR1 SEHNR and CDR2 FQNEAQ (reference sequence). The DNA of the CDR3 is TGTGCCAGCAGCTGGGGAGAGGTCAACTACGAGCAGTACTTC. Encoded protein: CASSWGEVNYEQYF.

The chain links TRBV6-4 to TRBJ2-3; D remains unclear. Trimming stripped 4 bases from V and 2 bases from J, with 7 bases between. The germline gives CDR1 MRHNA, CDR2 SNTAGT. The CDR3 covers 13 residues. CDR3 amino acids: CASSGQPTDTQYF. CDR3 nucleotides: TGTGCCAGCAGTGGTCAACCCACAGATACGCAGTATTTT.

This clonotype was counted only a few times. The rearrangement uses TRBV7-3 and TRBJ1-1, with 7 nucleotides matching TRBD1. From germline, CDR1 is SGHTA and CDR2 FQGTGA. J was trimmed by 2 bases and V by 6 bases; bases with no gene match: 9. There are 15 residues in the CDR3. The CDR3 is CASSRDRVGNTEAFF. The DNA of the CDR3 is TGTGCCAGCAGTCGCGACAGGGTTGGAAACACTGAAGCTTTCTTT. The whole variable domain, remainder taken from reference TRBV7-3 and TRBJ1-1, is GAGVSQTPSNKVTEKGKYVELRCDPISGHTALYWYRQSLGQGPEFLIYFQGTGAADDSGLPNDRFFAVRPEGSVSTLKIQRTERGDSAVYLCASSRDRVGNTEAFFGQGTRLTVV.

This clonotype was counted between two and nine times. A clone one base away is much larger, so this may be a read error. The CDR3 sequence: CSASLGGPNAEAFF. The CDR3 DNA sequence: TGCAGTGCGAGCCTAGGGGGACCCAACGCTGAAGCTTTCTTT. The chain employs TRBV20-1 and TRBJ1-1; D may be TRBD1 (6 bases). The CDR3 loop spans 14 amino acids. Germline values: CDR1 DFQATT, CDR2 SNEGSKA (reference sequence). Between the trimmed V and J ends, which lost 6 bases and 6 bases, there was a span of 20 bases.

This clonotype was seen a few times. J is TRBJ1-1 and V is TRBV5-4; 7 positions agree with TRBD1. The CDR3 is made up of 14 amino acids. V lost 3 bases, J lost 4 bases, and 6 bases stayed unmatched. Germline-derived CDR1 and CDR2 are SGHNT and YYREEE (reference sequence). The CDR3 region has the DNA TGTGCCAGCAGCTCAAACAGGGGTGGCACTGAAGCTTTCTTT. Translated, it gives CASSSNRGGTEAFF.

This chain uses TRBV25-1 with TRBJ2-2; 9 bases are shared with TRBD2. The CDR3 spans 17 residues. V lost 5 bases, J lost 5 bases, and 12 bases stayed unmatched. Germline V gene sequence: CDR1 MGHDK, CDR2 SYGVNS. CDR3: CASSQLAGQLRTGELFF. For the CDR3, the DNA is TGTGCCAGCAGTCAACTAGCGGGCCAACTAAGGACCGGGGAGCTGTTTTTT. The full variable domain, completed using reference TRBV25-1 and TRBJ2-2, is EADIYQTPRYLVIGTGKKITLECSQTMGHDKMYWYQQDPGMELHLIHYSYGVNSTEKGDLSSESTVSRIRTEHFPLTLESARPSHTSQYLCASSQLAGQLRTGELFFGEGSRLTVL.

V usage is TRBV12-3 or TRBV12-4 and J usage is TRBJ2-2, with 10 bases that match TRBD2. The length of the CDR3 is 17 residues. The junction had 14 bases not matched to a gene; V was cut back by 5 bases and J by 8 bases. The CDR3 loop is CASSPPGLAGVGGELFF. The CDR3 DNA reads as TGTGCCAGCAGTCCACCAGGGCTAGCGGGAGTTGGGGGGGAGCTGTTTTTT.

There are many counts of this clonotype. The CDR3 reads CASSKFRARDTQYF. In DNA form, the CDR3 reads TGTGCCAGCAGCAAATTCAGGGCACGGGATACGCAGTATTTT. The V and J genes are TRBV12-3 or TRBV12-4 and TRBJ2-3; weak D call: TRBD1 (5 bases). The CDR3 is 14 amino acids. Trimming left V 6 bases short and J 6 bases short, with 16 bases between.

This clonotype showed up just a few times. V gene TRBV29-1 combines with J gene TRBJ2-5; unclear D gene. Germline loops: CDR1 SQVTM, CDR2 ANQGSEA. Between the trimmed V and J ends, which lost 4 bases and 2 bases, there was a span of 8 bases. This CDR3 contains 12 residues. The CDR3 nucleotides read TGCAGCGTTGTGGGTGAGCAAGAGACCCAGTACTTC. Translated: CSVVGEQETQYF. Looking up the rest from reference TRBV29-1 and TRBJ2-5 gives the full variable domain: SAVISQKPSRDICQRGTSLTIQCQVDSQVTMMFWYRQQPGQSLTLIATANQGSEATYESGFVIDKFPISRPNLTFSTLTVSNMSPEDSSIYLCSVVGEQETQYFGPGTRLLVL.

This clonotype came up a few times. This chain joins TRBV4-1 and TRBJ1-4, with D perhaps TRBD1 (5 bases). V was trimmed by 1 base and J by 8 bases, leaving 11 bases between them. This CDR3 contains 14 residues. The germline CDR1 and CDR2 sequences are MGHRA and YSYEKL. CDR3 residues: CASSQVNGAEKLFF. In nucleotides, the CDR3 is TGCGCCAGCAGCCAAGTCAATGGGGCAGAAAAACTGTTTTTT.

In its sample, this clonotype was seen many times. The chain links TRBV4-2 to TRBJ1-5; D might be TRBD1 (6 bases). V was pared by 2 bases and J by 5 bases, with 19 bases between. This CDR3 comprises 17 residues. Looked up from germline, CDR1 is LGHNA and CDR2 is YNFKEQ. The CDR3 spells CASSQSDAGGRDQPQHF. The CDR3 DNA follows: TGTGCCAGCAGCCAATCCGATGCGGGGGGCCGAGATCAGCCCCAGCATTTT.

This clonotype has just a few counts. The CDR3: CASSQWGGEGHGEQFF. The CDR3 nucleotides are TGTGCCAGCAGTCAATGGGGGGGGGAAGGGCACGGTGAGCAGTTCTTC. The chain has TRBV11-2 and TRBJ2-1; the match to TRBD2 covers 7 bases. V dropped 6 bases and J dropped 9; count of bases not matched to a gene: 17. The CDR3 has 16 amino acids. Per the germline V gene, CDR1 is SGHAT and CDR2 is FQNNGV.

The table lists this clonotype with a few counts. This rearrangement joins TRBV5-1 to TRBJ2-7, with D perhaps matching TRBD2 (5 bases). The germline V gene has CDR1 SGHRS and CDR2 YFSETQ. V lost 2 bases to trimming and J lost 0 bases, with 12 bases between them. The CDR3 has 15 residues. This chain's CDR3 is CASSFEERPSYEQYF. The CDR3, as DNA: TGCGCCAGCAGCTTTGAGGAGCGGCCCTCCTACGAGCAGTACTTC.

This clonotype has ten or more counts. This rearrangement joins TRBV28 to TRBJ2-5; 9 positions match TRBD1. CDR1 and CDR2 from the germline V gene are MDHEN and SYDVKM. V lost 6 bases to trimming and J lost 3 bases; unmatched junction nucleotides: 8. This CDR3 region has 15 residues. CDR3 sequence: CASSRDRDREETQYF. The CDR3 DNA reads TGTGCCAGCAGCCGAGACCGGGACAGGGAAGAGACCCAGTACTTC.

At least ten counts were recorded for this clonotype. The J gene is TRBJ2-7, the V gene TRBV14, with 9 positions matching TRBD1. CDR1 and CDR2 (germline): SGHDN, FVKESK. This CDR3 has 16 residues. V shed 2 bases, J shed 5 bases, and the junction held 10 bases outside the gene matches. For the CDR3, the DNA is TGTGCCAGCAGCCAACAACCCGGGACAGGGCTCCACGAGCAGTACTTC. This codes for CASSQQPGTGLHEQYF. The full variable domain, completed using reference TRBV14 and TRBJ2-7, is EAGVTQFPSHSVIEKGQTVTLRCDPISGHDNLYWYRRVMGKEIKFLLHFVKESKQDESGMPNNRFLAERTGGTYSTLKVQPAELEDSGVYFCASSQQPGTGLHEQYFGPGTRLTVT.

This clonotype was counted at least ten times. This chain joins TRBV7-9 and TRBJ1-1, with a weak D call TRBD1 (5 bases). Germline CDR1 is SEHNR and CDR2 is FQNEAQ (reference sequence). CDR3 size: 12 residues. V was pared by 5 bases and J by 11 bases, with 15 bases between. This CDR3 is CASSPLRGDAFF. The CDR3, as DNA: TGTGCCAGCAGCCCCTTGCGAGGGGACGCTTTCTTT. The full variable domain, rest sourced from reference TRBV7-9 and TRBJ1-1, is DTGVSQNPRHKITKRGQNVTFRCDPISEHNRLYWYRQTLGQGPEFLTYFQNEAQLEKSRLLSDRFSAERPKGSFSTLEIQRTEQGDSAMYLCASSPLRGDAFFGQGTRLTVV.

This clonotype was seen only a few times. The V call is TRBV2, the J call TRBJ2-7, with unresolved D. CDR3 size: 13 residues. V lost 8 bases, J lost 4 bases, and 15 bases lay in between. Germline values: CDR1 SNHLY, CDR2 FYNNEI. CDR3 DNA: TGTGCCAGCCGTCGGCTAATAGCTTACGAGCAGTACTTC. This gives the protein CASRRLIAYEQYF.

This clonotype was counted at least ten times. The V call is TRBV12-3 or TRBV12-4, the J call TRBJ1-1; 9 bases match TRBD1. J lost 5 bases, V lost 0 bases, and 10 bases had no gene match. The CDR3 spans 17 residues. The CDR3 reads CASSLADRGLRWTEAFF. In DNA, the CDR3 is TGTGCCAGCAGTTTAGCGGACAGGGGCCTTCGGTGGACTGAAGCTTTCTTT.

This clonotype was counted at least ten times. The rearrangement links TRBV28 to TRBJ2-7; TRBD1 matches 9 bases. V shed 5 bases and J 7 bases; nucleotides not matched to a gene: 12. The CDR3 has 15 residues. Germline CDR1 MDHEN, CDR2 SYDVKM. The CDR3 bases are TGTGCCAGCAGTATAACAGGGGGCGCCTCGGTTGAGCAGTACTTC. Encoded protein: CASSITGGASVEQYF.

On this clonotype: Just one base apart from a much larger clone, this may be a read error. This chain connects TRBV5-6 to TRBJ2-5; the D is unclear. The CDR3 runs to 13 residues. Germline values: CDR1 SGHDT, CDR2 YYEEEE. CDR3 nucleotides: TGTGCCGGCAGCTTTTGGCGGCAAGAGACCCAGTACTTC. Translation gives CAGSFWRQETQYF.

This clonotype occurred many times. V and J are TRBV28 and TRBJ1-1; D gene uncertain. Germline-derived CDR1 and CDR2 are MDHEN and SYDVKM. CDR3 size: 15 residues. Between the trimmed V and J ends, which lost 5 bases and 4 bases, there was a span of 17 bases. DNA of the CDR3: TGTGCCAGCAGTCCCTCCGGAGGGATCGGCACTGAAGCTTTCTTT. Translated: CASSPSGGIGTEAFF. Based on the CDR3 plus reference TRBV28 and TRBJ1-1, the full variable domain is DVKVTQSSRYLVKRTGEKVFLECVQDMDHENMFWYRQDPGLGLRLIYFSYDVKMKEKGDIPEGYSVSREKKERFSLILESASTNQTSMYLCASSPSGGIGTEAFFGQGTRLTVV.

As concerns this clonotype: A read error may be the cause here, since a much bigger clone is one base away. The rearrangement uses TRBV6-1 and TRBJ2-7; tentatively, D is TRBD1 (6 bases). Germline CDR1 MNHNS, CDR2 SASEGT. CDR3 size: 14 residues. The CDR3 nucleotides read TGTGCCAGCAGTGGGGACATCCTCTCCTACGAGCAGCACTTC. This sequence encodes CASSGDILSYEQHF.

The chain carries TRBV24-1 and TRBJ2-7; either TRBD1 or TRBD2 may supply D (6 bases each). This CDR3 has 14 residues. In germline, CDR1 is KGHDR, CDR2 SFDVKD. Trimming took off 4 bases at V and 2 bases at J, with 11 bases between the two ends. Here the CDR3 reads CATSETGAPYEQYF. DNA of the CDR3: TGTGCCACCAGTGAAACGGGGGCCCCCTACGAGCAGTACTTC.

The sample holds a few counts of this clonotype. The chain is built from TRBV15 and TRBJ1-5; 7 bases line up with TRBD1. After removal of 5 bases from V and 1 base from J, the junction contained 14 bases not matched to a gene. Germline V lookup: CDR1 LNHNV, CDR2 YYDKDF (reference sequence). This CDR3 comprises 18 residues. DNA for the CDR3: TGTGCCACCAGCGGACCCTCCGGGACAGCTGCAAGCAATCAGCCCCAGCATTTT. It codes for CATSGPSGTAASNQPQHF.

Of note for this clonotype: Since the CDR3 does not end with the conserved phenylalanine or tryptophan, this likely comes from a read error. The genes are TRBV3-1 and TRBJ2-3; the D gene is possibly TRBD2 (6 bases). V was shortened by 4 bases and J by 0 bases, with 11 bases between the two germline ends. Germline values: CDR1 LGHDT, CDR2 YNNKEL (reference sequence). There are 15 residues in the CDR3. The CDR3 DNA is TGTGCCAGCAGCCGAGATGGAGGGAGCACAGATACGCAGTATTCT. It specifies CASSRDGGSTDTQYS.

V gene TRBV19 combines with J gene TRBJ2-1, with D perhaps TRBD2 (6 bases). Germline V gives CDR1 LNHDA, CDR2 SQIVND (reference sequence). The CDR3 length is 16 residues. Trimming stripped 1 base from V and 7 bases from J, with 17 bases between. The CDR3 sequence is CASSIVEGSGLNEQFF. The CDR3 coding sequence is TGTGCCAGTAGTATAGTCGAGGGGAGCGGGCTTAATGAGCAGTTCTTC.

This clonotype came up many times. The chain joins TRBV6-2 or TRBV6-3 to TRBJ2-7; D ambiguous. Germline assignment: CDR1 MNHEY and CDR2 SVGEGT. Between the trimmed V and J ends, which lost 8 bases and 4 bases, there was a span of 21 bases. The CDR3 runs to 15 residues. The chain's CDR3 is CASGSTFLGLYEQYF. CDR3 bases: TGTGCCAGCGGGTCGACTTTTTTGGGGTTATACGAGCAGTACTTC.